This TCR beta chain was retrieved from a study of blood T cell repertoires in COVID-19. J was trimmed by 4 bases and V by 2 bases; bases with no gene match: 7. This CDR3 spans 17 amino acids. CDR1 and CDR2 from the germline V gene are KGHDR and SFDVKD. Some clones are missing from TCRdb's copy, which holds only in-frame ones; the method was immunoSEQ multiplex PCR. The sample records about 230,000 clones, 65% to 85% being singletons. This clonotype originated in an elderly man with acute or convalescent COVID-19. The sequencing sample was made of peripheral blood. The J gene is TRBJ2-5, the V gene TRBV24-1; 12 bases are a match to TRBD2. The CDR3 here is CATSDSSSGGAVETQYF. CDR3 bases: TGTGCCACCAGTGATTCTTCTAGCGGGGGGGCCGTAGAGACCCAGTACTTC.